This T cell receptor (beta chain) was identified in a study of CD8+CD57+ T cells in acquired aplastic anemia. Study summary: Roughly 3 ug was the average amount of DNA from sorted CD4+ and CD8+ cells. Mean read depth for CD4+ cells from healthy donors was roughly 10 million. Study-wide results and caveats: For CD8+ Simpson's diversity, patients and controls showed no significant difference. Common to patients and controls were twenty-nine CD8+ CDR3 sequences.

In this sample, this clonotype turned up many times. Its antigen is still unknown. V gave up 5 bases and J gave up 0 bases, with 20 bases separating them. The CDR3 contains 17 residues. The germline V gene has CDR1 MDHEN and CDR2 SYDVKM. Genomic DNA was employed as the template in profiling TCR beta VDJ and CDR3. MiXCR, run by TCRdb on the reads, gives a single entry per CDR3 protein. The profile covers about 190,000 distinct CDR3 sequences, with 50% to 55% appearing a single time and around a sixth taken by the ten largest. Sequenced: sorted CD4+, CD8+, or CD8+CD57+ T cells (not recorded which) from PBMCs. This chain links TRBV28 with TRBJ2-7; D may be TRBD2 (6 bases). The receptor comes from a human donor in good health, serving as a control. Written as DNA, the CDR3 is TGTGCCAGCAGTATTTCCTCGGGGGTCGTAAGCTCCTACGAGCAGTACTTC. This sequence encodes CASSISSGVVSSYEQYF.